This T cell receptor beta chain was obtained from a study of CD8 T cells in Susac syndrome. To note about this clonotype: Its target is not known.

Reverse transcription of roughly 0.5 to 1 ug RNA was carried out with random hexamers. immunoSEQ multiplex PCR amplified TCR beta CDR3 across 54 Vbeta, 13 Jbeta. TCRdb re-called the immunoSEQ multiplex PCR reads through MiXCR, storing one row per CDR3 protein. The sample holds approximately 150,000 distinct CDR3 sequences, around 93% seen once. While CD8+ and CD4+ T cells were isolated negatively, TEMRA cells were enriched by FACS. CDR1 SGHTA and CDR2 FQGNSA come from the germline V gene. V was clipped by 2 bases and J by 0 bases, with 8 bases between them. The CDR3 is made up of 16 amino acids. Findings of the study overall: It was acknowledged by the study that relatively few individuals were included in its TCR sequencing and HLA analysis.

The clonotype comes from a human donor with multiple sclerosis. The specimen was CD4+ T cells from PBMCs. V is TRBV7-2 and J is TRBJ2-6; D call uncertain. The CDR3 region has the DNA TGTGCCAGCAGCTTAAGAGCTAGCTCTGGGGCCAACGTCCTGACTTTC. Protein product: CASSLRASSGANVLTF.